The TCR beta chain under discussion was sequenced for a study of blood T cells in healthy people across ages. Study conclusions and caveats: The study found TCR beta diversity correlated strongly with naive T cell percentage. Investigators viewed diversity estimates from one million T cells as underestimates, the study reported. While age rose, TCR beta diversity per million T cells dropped in a roughly linear way.

Using a J-beta primer mix together with a sample-barcoded 5' primer, a second PCR was run for about 6 to 11 cycles. Each cDNA molecule received a tag from a template-switch adaptor that had 12 random nucleotides. TCRdb re-analysed the 5' RACE reads in MiXCR, keeping a single row per CDR3 protein. The repertoire consists of around 2 million distinct CDR3 sequences, with roughly two fifths occurring once and the leading ten covering 20% to 25%. To note about this clonotype: Its antigen is not identified.

The sample was blood. This receptor was taken from a human donor in good health.

CDR3 coding DNA: TGTGCCAGCAGTCGAACAGGGGGATCGAACACTGAAGCTTTCTTT. It yields the protein CASSRTGGSNTEAFF. The chain links TRBV27 to TRBJ1-1; 8 nucleotides line up with TRBD1. V lost 5 bases to trimming and J lost 1 base; unmatched junction nucleotides: 6. Germline CDR1 is MNHEY and CDR2 is SMNVEV (reference sequence). This CDR3 has 15 amino acids.